A selection of T cell receptor beta chains follows, all from one sample in a study of T cell responses to AZD1222 COVID-19 vaccine. Method: immunoSEQ multiplex PCR; TCRdb's copy keeps in-frame clones and lacks some. The table shows 95,000 to 150,000 clones, with about 90% occurring only once. The specimen was peripheral blood, collected on day 0 of AZD1222 vaccination. The receptors shown here come from an adult in good health. Both conserved end residues are part of each CDR3. The order of the fields is clone size, D gene, J gene, V gene, CDR3 protein, CDR3 DNA. D genes are given only for firm matches. Expanded clones are given a class, and other clones once, few, many or no size at all.

abundance: NA; d_gene: TRBD2; j_gene: TRBJ2-3; v_gene: TRBV7-9; CDR3aa: CASSLGLAGVSQDTQYF; CDR3nt: TGTGCCAGCAGCTTGGGACTAGCGGGAGTATCGCAAGATACGCAGTATTTT
abundance: NA; d_gene: TRBD1; j_gene: TRBJ2-2; v_gene: TRBV5-8; CDR3aa: CASSARAKIGQGDTGELFF; CDR3nt: TGTGCCAGCAGCGCGCGCGCTAAAATAGGACAGGGAGACACCGGGGAGCTGTTTTTT
abundance: NA; d_gene: TRBD1; j_gene: TRBJ2-3; v_gene: TRBV28; CDR3aa: CASAPGQNTDTQYF; CDR3nt: TGTGCCAGCGCCCCGGGACAGAACACAGATACGCAGTATTTT
abundance: NA; d_gene: NA; j_gene: TRBJ1-2; v_gene: TRBV7-2; CDR3aa: CASSLAPRVDGYTF; CDR3nt: TGTGCCAGCAGCTTAGCGCCCAGGGTAGATGGCTACACCTTC
abundance: NA; d_gene: NA; j_gene: TRBJ2-6; v_gene: TRBV4-1; CDR3aa: CASSLRGTGSGANVLTF; CDR3nt: TGCGCCAGCAGCCTACGAGGGACGGGCTCTGGGGCCAACGTCCTGACTTTC
abundance: NA; d_gene: NA; j_gene: TRBJ2-3; v_gene: TRBV7-8; CDR3aa: CASRKSPTDTQYF; CDR3nt: TGTGCCAGCAGAAAATCCCCCACAGATACGCAGTATTTT
abundance: NA; d_gene: NA; j_gene: TRBJ2-7; v_gene: TRBV4-3; CDR3aa: CASSQDESGVYEQYF; CDR3nt: TGCGCCAGCAGCCAAGATGAGAGCGGAGTCTACGAGCAGTACTTC
abundance: NA; d_gene: TRBD1; j_gene: TRBJ2-7; v_gene: TRBV10-2; CDR3aa: CASARGQGGIGFEQYF; CDR3nt: TGCGCCAGCGCCCGTGGGCAAGGGGGCATAGGCTTCGAGCAGTACTTC
abundance: NA; d_gene: NA; j_gene: TRBJ1-5; v_gene: TRBV28; CDR3aa: CASSLYRGAGNQPQHF; CDR3nt: TGTGCCAGCAGTTTATATCGGGGGGCGGGGAATCAGCCCCAGCATTTT
abundance: NA; d_gene: NA; j_gene: TRBJ2-5; v_gene: TRBV5-1; CDR3aa: CASSKDTQETQYF; CDR3nt: TGCGCCAGCAGCAAAGACACCCAAGAGACCCAGTACTTC
abundance: NA; d_gene: TRBD1; j_gene: TRBJ1-2; v_gene: TRBV6-5; CDR3aa: CASSSTTGVGGYTF; CDR3nt: TGTGCCAGCAGTTCCACGACAGGGGTGGGCGGCTACACCTTC
abundance: NA; d_gene: NA; j_gene: TRBJ1-5; v_gene: TRBV18; CDR3aa: CASSPRGDGNQPQHF; CDR3nt: TGTGCCAGCTCACCACGGGGGGATGGCAATCAGCCCCAGCATTTT
abundance: NA; d_gene: NA; j_gene: TRBJ2-7; v_gene: TRBV28; CDR3aa: CASSLGSYEQYF; CDR3nt: TGTGCCAGCAGTTTAGGATCCTACGAGCAGTACTTC
abundance: NA; d_gene: TRBD2; j_gene: TRBJ2-2; v_gene: TRBV3-1/TRBV3-2; CDR3aa: CASSQLAGGQAGELFF; CDR3nt: TGTGCCAGCAGCCAACTAGCGGGGGGGCAGGCCGGGGAGCTGTTTTTT
abundance: NA; d_gene: TRBD2; j_gene: TRBJ2-1; v_gene: TRBV5-1; CDR3aa: CASSKLAGEGNNEQFF; CDR3nt: TGCGCCAGCAGCAAACTAGCGGGAGAGGGGAACAATGAGCAGTTCTTC
abundance: few; d_gene: TRBD2; j_gene: TRBJ2-7; v_gene: TRBV4-1; CDR3aa: CASSHGGAYEQYF; CDR3nt: TGCGCCAGCAGCCACGGGGGGGCCTACGAGCAGTACTTC
abundance: NA; d_gene: NA; j_gene: TRBJ2-5; v_gene: TRBV11-2; CDR3aa: CASSRDLQETQYF; CDR3nt: TGTGCCAGCAGCCGGGACTTACAAGAGACCCAGTACTTC
abundance: NA; d_gene: NA; j_gene: TRBJ2-7; v_gene: TRBV7-2; CDR3aa: CASRQGWAYEQYF; CDR3nt: TGTGCCAGCAGGCAGGGGTGGGCCTACGAGCAGTACTTC